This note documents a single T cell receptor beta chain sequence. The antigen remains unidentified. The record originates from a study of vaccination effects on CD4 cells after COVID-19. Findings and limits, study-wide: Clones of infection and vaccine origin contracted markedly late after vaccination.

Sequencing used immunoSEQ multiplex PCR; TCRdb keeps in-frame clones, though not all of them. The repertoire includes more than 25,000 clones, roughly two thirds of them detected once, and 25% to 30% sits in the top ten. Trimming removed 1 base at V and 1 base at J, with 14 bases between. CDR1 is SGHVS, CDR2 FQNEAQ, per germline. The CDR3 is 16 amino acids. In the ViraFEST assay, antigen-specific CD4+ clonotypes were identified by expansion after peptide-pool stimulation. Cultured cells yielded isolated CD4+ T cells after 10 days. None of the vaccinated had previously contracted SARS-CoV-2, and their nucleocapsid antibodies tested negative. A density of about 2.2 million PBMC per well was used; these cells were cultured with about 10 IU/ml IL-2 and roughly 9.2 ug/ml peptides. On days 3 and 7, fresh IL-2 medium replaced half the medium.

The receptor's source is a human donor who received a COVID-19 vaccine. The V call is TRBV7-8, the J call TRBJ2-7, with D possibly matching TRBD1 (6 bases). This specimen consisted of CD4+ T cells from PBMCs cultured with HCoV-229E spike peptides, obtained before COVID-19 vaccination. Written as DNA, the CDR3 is TGTGCCAGCAGCTTAGGCGCAGGGGTGATTTCCTACGAGCAGTACTTC. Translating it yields CASSLGAGVISYEQYF.